These 20 T cell receptor beta chains were all obtained from the same sample, sequenced in a study of cytomegalovirus exposure and HLA in healthy donors (dated by TCRdb to between 2016 and 2019). Library prep was done by the immunoSEQ multiplex PCR assay. For the multiplex PCR, a mixture combining 60 forward primers for TCR Vbeta segments and 13 reverse primers for TCR Jbeta segments was used. TCRdb provides this immuneACCESS table in a form limited to in-frame rearrangements. Some clones are lacking; in checked studies, under half of them reflect an unresolved V gene, and why the rest are absent is not known. This sample lists 100,000 to 150,000 clones; 60% to 85% were detected once. About 1.2% of the sample lies in the top ten. Material for sequencing was PBMCs. The source is a female donor in good health and CMV-seronegative.

This rearrangement joins TRBV5-8 to TRBJ2-7; perhaps TRBD1 as D (6 bases). Trimming stripped 3 bases from V and 4 bases from J, with 11 bases between. From germline, CDR1 is SGHTS and CDR2 YDEGEE. The CDR3 sequence is 13 residues long. The CDR3 sequence: CASSSGQIYEQYF. CDR3 DNA sequence: TGTGCCAGCAGCTCTGGACAGATTTACGAGCAGTACTTC.

J is TRBJ1-2 and V is TRBV7-6; TRBD1 agrees at 10 bases. Losses at the gene ends were 5 bases for V and 3 bases for J; bases not matched to a gene: 6. CDR1 is SGHVS, CDR2 FNYEAQ, per germline. The CDR3 sequence is 15 residues long. The CDR3 loop is CASSHRDRGDYGYTF. DNA for the CDR3: TGTGCCAGCAGCCATCGGGACAGGGGAGACTATGGCTACACCTTC.

The CDR3 sequence is CASSSPGTGGHEQFF. The CDR3 nucleotides read TGTGCCAGCAGCTCTCCCGGGACAGGGGGCCATGAGCAGTTCTTC. The rearrangement uses TRBV28 and TRBJ2-1, with TRBD1 identical over 12 bases. The V gene end was trimmed by 6 bases and the J gene end by 8 bases; junction bases not matched to a gene: 8. This CDR3 has 15 residues. Germline CDR1 reads MDHEN; CDR2 reads SYDVKM. The full variable domain, rest sourced from reference TRBV28 and TRBJ2-1, is DVKVTQSSRYLVKRTGEKVFLECVQDMDHENMFWYRQDPGLGLRLIYFSYDVKMKEKGDIPEGYSVSREKKERFSLILESASTNQTSMYLCASSSPGTGGHEQFFGPGTRLTVL.

This clone has only one observation. The genes are TRBV5-4 and TRBJ2-5; 8 nucleotides line up with TRBD1. CDR3 length: 14 amino acids. Unmatched junction bases numbered 6, after V lost 2 bases and J lost 6 bases. Germline assignment: CDR1 SGHNT and CDR2 YYREEE (reference sequence). CDR3 coding DNA: TGTGCCAGCAGCTTACCAGGGGGCAGGAAGACCCAGTACTTC. Protein sequence: CASSLPGGRKTQYF.

This sequence joins TRBV6-5 and TRBJ1-4; D is possibly TRBD1 (5 bases). The CDR3 is made up of 12 amino acids. V shed 5 bases and J shed 14 bases, with 15 bases lying between them. Looked up from germline, CDR1 is MNHEY and CDR2 is SVGAGI. The CDR3 DNA reads TGTGCCAGCAGTCCAGAGCCAGGGCGGCTGTTTTTT. Its protein is CASSPEPGRLFF.

V gene TRBV5-5 combines with J gene TRBJ1-5; 8 bases map to TRBD1. Germline V lookup: CDR1 SGHKS, CDR2 YYEKEE (reference sequence). This CDR3 region has 13 residues. V was pared by 5 bases and J by 6 bases, with 4 bases of the junction left unmatched. In nucleotides, the CDR3 is TGTGCCAGCAGTTGGACAGGGAGTCAGCCCCAGCATTTT. This gives the protein CASSWTGSQPQHF.

The chain couples TRBV30 to TRBJ1-4; D is undetermined. The germline V gene has CDR1 GTSNPN and CDR2 SVGIG (reference sequence). V was shortened by 5 bases and J by 0 bases, with 13 bases between the two germline ends. The CDR3 covers 15 residues. CDR3 sequence reads: CAWSGDLATNEKLFF. CDR3 DNA sequence: TGTGCCTGGTCGGGTGACCTTGCAACTAATGAAAAACTGTTTTTT.

This sequence joins TRBV10-1 and TRBJ2-2, with TRBD1 as a possible D gene (5 bases). This CDR3 contains 17 residues. The germline gives CDR1 WNHNN, CDR2 SYGVQD (reference sequence). The V gene lost 3 bases and the J gene lost 7 bases, with 21 bases spanning the gap. Here the CDR3 reads CASSEQVLGFDGGELFF. In DNA, the CDR3 is TGCGCCAGCAGTGAACAGGTTTTGGGCTTCGACGGCGGGGAGCTGTTTTTT.

CDR3 coding DNA: TGTGCCAGCAGTGAAGCAGGAACAGTCAATCAGCCCCAGCATTTT. Translation: CASSEAGTVNQPQHF. V and J are TRBV2 and TRBJ1-5; no clear D gene. CDR1 SNHLY and CDR2 FYNNEI come from the germline V gene. Between the trimmed V and J ends, which lost 0 bases and 3 bases, there was a span of 9 bases. CDR3 length equals 15 residues.

The J gene is TRBJ2-2, the V gene TRBV7-6, with TRBD1 matching 7 bases. Germline V gene sequence: CDR1 SGHVS, CDR2 FNYEAQ. J was trimmed by 1 base and V by 5 bases; bases with no gene match: 13. This CDR3 comprises 18 residues. The CDR3 DNA follows: TGTGCCAGCAGCCCCCCCGAGCCGACAGGGCTGAACACCGGGGAGCTGTTTTTT. Amino acid sequence: CASSPPEPTGLNTGELFF.

This clone has just one count. The chain carries TRBV7-2 and TRBJ1-5; D gene uncertain. Trimming shortened V by 5 bases and J by 2 bases, and 7 bases separated the two germline ends. Looked up from germline, CDR1 is SGHTA and CDR2 is FQGNSA. The CDR3 spans 13 residues. The CDR3 nucleotides are TGTGCCAGCAGCCCCCGTGGCAATCAGCCCCAGCATTTT. Its translation is CASSPRGNQPQHF.

The chain has TRBV12-2 and TRBJ2-2; TRBD1, the table's D call, lacks a check against the DNA. The J call is uncertain, as TRBJ1-3 better fits the DNA end. TRBV12-2 is designated a pseudogene. The CDR3 contains 14 residues. The CDR3 loop is CASRSRQGRNTIYF. CDR3 DNA sequence: TGTGCAAGTCGCTCCAGGCAGGGCAGAAACACCATATATTTT.

J is TRBJ2-5 and V is TRBV18; 8 bases align to TRBD1. The CDR3 spans 14 residues. Looked up from germline, CDR1 is KGHSH and CDR2 is LQKENI. The trim removed 4 bases at V and 3 bases at J, leaving 4 bases unmatched. CDR3 DNA: TGTGCCAGCTCACTCTACAGGGGGAAAGAGACCCAGTACTTC. Protein product: CASSLYRGKETQYF.

The V gene is TRBV10-3, the J gene TRBJ1-1; 10 bases match TRBD1. Germline V gene data show CDR1 as ENHRY and CDR2 as SYGVKD. The ends lost 3 bases at V and 8 bases at J; junction bases unmatched: 6. The CDR3 spans 14 residues. CDR3 sequence reads: CAISDGTGALEAFF. The CDR3 DNA follows: TGTGCCATCAGTGATGGGACAGGGGCGTTGGAAGCTTTCTTT.

The chain uses TRBV28 and TRBJ1-5, with D perhaps matching TRBD1 (5 bases). The CDR3 has 15 amino acids. Germline V gene data show CDR1 as MDHEN and CDR2 as SYDVKM. V was clipped by 7 bases and J by 0 bases, with 13 bases between them. The CDR3 loop is CASTGHPNSNQPQHF. The CDR3 region has the DNA TGTGCCAGCACTGGACACCCGAATAGCAATCAGCCCCAGCATTTT.

The chain combines TRBV6-1 with TRBJ1-2; a weak D match, TRBD1 (6 bases). CDR3 length: 14 residues. Germline-derived CDR1 and CDR2 are MNHNS and SASEGT. Trimming stripped 4 bases from V and 4 bases from J, with 13 bases between. DNA of the CDR3: TGTGCCAGCAGTGGCACCGGACAGAGCTATGGCTACACCTTC. Its protein is CASSGTGQSYGYTF.

CDR3 residues: CATSGSGANTGELFF. DNA for the CDR3: TGTGCCACCAGCGGTAGCGGGGCGAACACCGGGGAGCTGTTTTTT. This chain uses TRBV15 with TRBJ2-2; TRBD2 agrees at 8 bases. With V trimmed by 5 bases and J by 0 bases, 2 bases remained unmatched. The CDR3 extends over 15 amino acids. Germline values: CDR1 LNHNV, CDR2 YYDKDF (reference sequence).

This clone has only one observation. The gene calls are TRBV7-8 and TRBJ2-7, with no clear D. V was cut by 8 bases and J by 4 bases, with 12 bases left in between. Looked up from germline, CDR1 is SGHVS and CDR2 is FQNEAQ. CDR3 size: 12 residues. For the CDR3, the DNA is TGTGCCAGCGGCCGTGCCGGGTACGAGCAGTACTTC. This sequence encodes CASGRAGYEQYF.

The V and J genes are TRBV18 and TRBJ1-6; D gene unclear. This CDR3 has 17 residues. Germline values: CDR1 KGHSH, CDR2 LQKENI. The germline V and J ends were trimmed by 4 bases and 0 bases, with 13 bases remaining between them. CDR3 residues: CASSQRTGSSYNSPLHF. The DNA for the CDR3 is TGTGCCAGCTCACAACGCACGGGGAGCTCCTATAATTCACCCCTCCACTTT.

This chain uses TRBV4-1 with TRBJ1-3, with 7 bases lining up with TRBD1. The J segment lost 8 bases and the V segment lost 1 base, leaving 11 bases of the junction unmatched. Germline V gene lookup returns CDR1 MGHRA and CDR2 YSYEKL. The length of the CDR3 is 16 residues. This chain's CDR3 is CASSQGKGTAFDTIYF. CDR3 in DNA: TGCGCCAGCAGCCAAGGAAAGGGGACAGCATTTGACACCATATATTTT.